This T cell receptor (beta chain) was profiled in a study of cytomegalovirus exposure and HLA in healthy donors. The germline gives CDR1 SGHRS, CDR2 YFSETQ. The CDR3 sequence is 16 residues long. V lost 3 bases to trimming and J lost 4 bases; unmatched junction nucleotides: 10. Whole-study findings and limits: Most TCR sequences were seen very rarely across donors, but some public TCRs occurred in many. Within the 120 validation repertoires, first-cohort TCR clusters tended to co-occur, according to a later analysis.

Measured with immunoSEQ multiplex PCR; TCRdb has only the in-frame clones, and not every one. The sample consists of about 60,000 clones, around 96% of them appearing once. Points on this clone: Its antigen is not identified.

Material for sequencing was PBMCs. The source of this sequence is a woman under 30 in good health and CMV-seronegative. J is TRBJ1-2 and V is TRBV5-1; 9 nucleotides match TRBD1. Written as DNA, the CDR3 is TGCGCCAGCAGCTCGACAGGGGGGCTTTTGAGCTATGGCTACACCTTC. Translated: CASSSTGGLLSYGYTF.